The rows below give T cell receptor beta chains drawn from one sample of a study of cytomegalovirus exposure and HLA in healthy donors. The data were produced by immunoSEQ multiplex PCR, yet TCRdb's version contains in-frame clones alone and is incomplete. The table has about 200,000 clones, roughly 70% seen once; the top ten hold around 2.6%. The sequenced sample was PBMCs. Receptor source: a man aged 40-50 years in good health and CMV-seropositive. CDR3s include the opening cysteine and the closing phenylalanine or tryptophan. The order of the fields is D gene, J gene, clone size, V gene, CDR3 protein, CDR3 DNA. D genes are given only for firm matches. Clone size is stated in some rows and not others, as once, few, many or a class when expanded.

.	TRBJ1-5	.	TRBV6-1	CASSEGGTIYQPQHF	TGTGCCAGCAGCGAAGGGGGGACTATCTATCAGCCCCAGCATTTT
.	TRBJ2-7	.	TRBV5-8	CASSFMQTYEQYF	TGTGCCAGCAGCTTTATGCAGACCTACGAGCAGTACTTC
.	TRBJ1-2	.	TRBV28	CASSPSARRGYTF	TGTGCCAGCAGTCCCTCTGCCCGGCGGGGCTACACCTTC
TRBD1	TRBJ1-1	few	TRBV5-6	CASSWTGGTVAEAFF	TGTGCCAGCAGCTGGACAGGGGGCACGGTGGCTGAAGCTTTCTTT
TRBD2	TRBJ2-1	.	TRBV6-6	CASHKSVSGGAREQFF	TGTGCCAGCCACAAATCGGTTAGCGGGGGGGCGAGAGAGCAGTTCTTC
.	TRBJ2-1	.	TRBV4-1	CASSLRVHNEQFF	TGCGCCAGCAGCCTCAGGGTACACAATGAGCAGTTCTTC
.	TRBJ1-5	.	TRBV7-8	CASSPGGGASNQPQHF	TGTGCCAGCAGCCCGGGTGGGGGGGCTAGCAATCAGCCCCAGCATTTT
TRBD1	TRBJ1-2	.	TRBV7-9	CASSSYRGQNYGYTF	TGTGCCAGCAGCTCATACAGGGGGCAGAACTATGGCTACACCTTC
.	TRBJ1-1	few	TRBV6-5	CASSYPTGTEAFF	TGTGCCAGCAGTTACCCAACAGGGACTGAAGCTTTCTTT
.	TRBJ2-5	.	TRBV5-5	CASSLIQGQETQYF	TGTGCCAGCAGCTTGATTCAGGGGCAAGAGACCCAGTACTTC
.	TRBJ1-5	.	TRBV5-8	CASSTGQNNQPQHF	TGTGCCAGCAGCACCGGACAGAACAATCAGCCCCAGCATTTT
.	TRBJ2-3	.	TRBV10-3	CATGAGATDTQYF	TGTGCCACCGGGGCAGGGGCGACAGATACGCAGTATTTT
.	TRBJ2-2	once	TRBV19	CASSIDARAGELFF	TGTGCCAGTAGTATTGACGCCCGGGCCGGGGAGCTGTTTTTT
.	TRBJ2-1	.	TRBV12-5	CASGRGLYNEQFF	TGTGCTAGTGGTCGCGGGCTGTACAATGAGCAGTTCTTC
.	TRBJ1-5	.	TRBV4-1	CASSQGRAGNQPQHF	TGCGCCAGCAGCCAAGGCAGGGCCGGTAATCAGCCCCAGCATTTT
TRBD1	TRBJ1-4	few	TRBV5-1	CASSLQGGGEKLFF	TGCGCCAGCAGCTTACAAGGGGGCGGTGAAAAACTGTTTTTT
.	TRBJ1-6	.	TRBV27	CASQAQLGSYNSPLHF	TGTGCTAGCCAGGCTCAACTGGGCTCCTATAATTCACCCCTCCACTTT
.	TRBJ1-1	few	TRBV6-5	CASSYSDKNTEAFF	TGTGCCAGCAGTTACTCGGACAAGAACACTGAAGCTTTCTTT
.	TRBJ2-5	.	TRBV9	CASSAGARGGTQYF	TGTGCCAGCAGCGCCGGGGCCAGAGGGGGGACCCAGTACTTC
.	TRBJ1-2	.	TRBV19	CASSTTGTANYGYTF	TGTGCCAGTAGTACGACGGGGACTGCGAACTATGGCTACACCTTC
TRBD1	TRBJ1-2	.	TRBV7-2	CASSNYRQGGYTF	TGTGCCAGCAGCAATTATAGACAGGGTGGCTACACCTTC
.	TRBJ2-1	.	TRBV7-8	CASSLRGLGEQFF	TGTGCCAGCAGCTTGAGAGGGCTCGGAGAGCAGTTCTTC
TRBD1	TRBJ2-2	few	TRBV7-9	CSSSERGRRTGELFF	TGTTCCAGCAGCGAAAGGGGGCGAAGAACCGGGGAGCTGTTTTTT
TRBD1	TRBJ2-2	.	TRBV5-4	CASSPRDRDDTGELFF	TGTGCCAGCAGCCCCCGGGACAGGGATGATACCGGGGAGCTGTTTTTT
.	TRBJ1-4	.	TRBV7-9	CSSSHTDSANEKLFF	TGTTCCAGCAGTCACACAGACAGTGCGAATGAAAAACTGTTTTTT
TRBD2	TRBJ2-5	.	TRBV19	CASRPGELAGEETQYF	TGTGCCAGTCGTCCAGGAGAATTAGCGGGGGAGGAGACCCAGTACTTC
.	TRBJ2-7	.	TRBV27	CASRYTTGSSYEQYF	TGTGCCAGCAGATATACCACAGGGAGCTCCTACGAGCAGTACTTC
.	TRBJ1-5	.	TRBV5-6	CASSLGRQYNQPQHF	TGTGCCAGCAGCTTGGGGCGGCAGTACAATCAGCCCCAGCATTTT
TRBD1	TRBJ1-2	.	TRBV27	CASSLGQGNYGYTF	TGTGCCAGCAGTTTAGGACAGGGGAACTATGGCTACACCTTC
TRBD1	TRBJ2-7	.	TRBV29-1	CSVIPGGEQYF	TGCAGCGTCATTCCAGGGGGCGAGCAGTACTTC
TRBD1	TRBJ1-3	.	TRBV29-1	CSVTLSTGSSGNTIYF	TGCAGCGTGACCCTCTCGACAGGGAGCTCTGGAAACACCATATATTTT
TRBD2	TRBJ2-7	.	TRBV14	CASGGGYYEQYF	TGTGCCAGCGGGGGGGGGTACTACGAGCAGTACTTC
.	TRBJ2-1	.	TRBV2	CASTMGTNLYNEQFF	TGTGCCAGCACCATGGGGACAAACCTATACAATGAGCAGTTCTTC
TRBD1	TRBJ1-5	.	TRBV7-2	CASSSGGGNQPQHF	TGTGCCAGCAGCTCAGGGGGTGGCAATCAGCCCCAGCATTTT
.	TRBJ1-6	.	TRBV4-2	CASSQDLGGDYNSPLHF	TGTGCCAGCAGCCAAGATTTAGGAGGGGACTATAATTCACCCCTCCACTTT
.	TRBJ2-5	few	TRBV9	CASSDRPRETQYF	TGTGCCAGCAGCGACCGACCCAGGGAGACCCAGTACTTC
.	TRBJ1-1	.	TRBV7-9	CASSLYGGTGTEAFF	TGTGCCAGCAGCTTATACGGCGGGACGGGGACTGAAGCTTTCTTT
.	TRBJ2-5	.	TRBV7-7	CASSLGAGGTETQYF	TGTGCCAGCAGCTTAGGGGCAGGGGGGACGGAGACCCAGTACTTC
.	TRBJ2-7	.	TRBV27	CASSPRLGATYEQYF	TGTGCCAGCAGCCCGAGGTTGGGGGCGACCTACGAGCAGTACTTC
TRBD1	TRBJ2-7	.	TRBV28	CASSFTGTGVEEQYF	TGTGCCAGCAGTTTTACCGGGACAGGGGTTGAAGAGCAGTACTTC
TRBD1	TRBJ1-4	few	TRBV19	CASSPGTGRNEKLFF	TGTGCCAGTAGTCCGGGGACAGGTCGGAATGAAAAACTGTTTTTT
TRBD2	TRBJ2-1	.	TRBV7-2	CASSPGGSSYNEQFF	TGTGCCAGCAGCCCCGGCGGGAGCTCCTACAATGAGCAGTTCTTC
.	TRBJ2-2	few	TRBV5-6	CASSSGTGELFF	TGTGCCAGCAGCTCGGGAACCGGGGAGCTGTTTTTT
.	TRBJ2-7	.	TRBV14	CASSQGTFTYEQYF	TGTGCCAGCAGCCAAGGGACTTTCACCTACGAGCAGTACTTC
.	TRBJ2-7	.	TRBV6-1	CASSPRAGYEQYF	TGTGCCAGCAGTCCAAGAGCAGGGTACGAGCAGTACTTC
TRBD2	TRBJ2-7	.	TRBV7-2	CASSALGTSLLDEQYF	TGTGCCAGCAGCGCCTTAGGGACTAGCCTTTTGGACGAGCAGTACTTC
TRBD2	TRBJ2-5	.	TRBV9	CASSDSGTSGGKQTQYF	TGTGCCAGCAGCGACTCCGGGACTAGCGGGGGGAAGCAGACCCAGTACTTC
.	TRBJ1-5	.	TRBV15	CATSRGLQINQPQHF	TGTGCCACCAGCAGGGGACTTCAGATCAATCAGCCCCAGCATTTT
TRBD2	TRBJ2-7	few	TRBV6-5	CASSYVREGYEQYF	TGTGCCAGCAGTTACGTTAGGGAGGGGTACGAGCAGTACTTC
TRBD2	TRBJ2-4	few	TRBV11-3	CASSSRLAGGFDIQYF	TGTGCCAGCAGCTCAAGACTAGCGGGGGGGTTTGACATTCAGTACTTC